This T cell receptor beta chain was sequenced during a study of identical twins. General observations from the study: Sequences that were out-of-frame, alpha and twin-shared displayed an excess of low generation probability. Models underestimated TCR alpha sharing (out-of-frame) in monozygotic twins. Donors were not followed over many years; analysis was cross-sectional.

Using its own MiXCR run on the 5' RACE reads, TCRdb lists one record per CDR3 protein. The sample lists approximately 530,000 distinct CDR3 sequences; around 24% were seen once. This CDR3 has 13 residues. V trimming: 7 bases; J trimming: 6 bases; junction bases outside the gene matches: 7. Germline V gene sequence: CDR1 SQVTM, CDR2 ANQGSEA. For this clonotype: Antigen specificity is unknown.

In addition, the sample was reused for a study of yellow fever vaccine responses in identical twins. Per that paper: Reportedly, twins showed a vaccine T cell response that looked partly convergent and partly personalized.

The chain is built from TRBV29-1 and TRBJ2-2, with TRBD1 matching 8 bases. This receptor was obtained from a woman aged 18-29 years in good health. Sequenced input: CD4+ T cells sorted from blood. The CDR3 here is CSADRGRSGELFF. Here the CDR3 DNA reads TGCAGCGCTGACAGGGGAAGGTCCGGGGAGCTGTTTTTT.